The 2 T cell receptor beta chains in this list originate from one sample, sequenced in a study of post-analysis software for immune sequencing data. No cognate antigen is known for these TCRs. Whole-study results and caveats: Patients carried roughly 5 TRBV segments more frequently than controls did, and TRBV5-6, TRBV5-1 and TRBV20-1 were among them.

Unique molecular identifiers tagged the TCR beta cDNA libraries. Using its own MiXCR run on the PCR reads, TCRdb lists one record per CDR3 protein. Among some 890,000 distinct CDR3 sequences, roughly 50% were seen once, and the ten largest hold under 6%. Sample: blood. The receptors stem from a girl aged 5 to 17 with multiple sclerosis.

This clonotype was counted only a few times. The genes are TRBV7-9 and TRBJ1-2; D is uncertain. V was cut by 5 bases and J by 5 bases, with 15 bases left in between. CDR3 length: 14 amino acids. Germline CDR1 and CDR2: SEHNR and FQNEAQ (reference sequence). CDR3 in DNA: TGTGCCAGCAGCCCGAAGACTGAGCCTTATGGCTACACCTTC. It yields the protein CASSPKTEPYGYTF. The variable domain in full, completed from reference TRBV7-9 and TRBJ1-2, reads DTGVSQNPRHKITKRGQNVTFRCDPISEHNRLYWYRQTLGQGPEFLTYFQNEAQLEKSRLLSDRFSAERPKGSFSTLEIQRTEQGDSAMYLCASSPKTEPYGYTFGSGTRLTVV.

The CDR3 region is CASGRTGTHSYEQYF. DNA for the CDR3: TGTGCCAGCGGAAGAACCGGGACCCACTCCTACGAGCAGTACTTC. The J gene is TRBJ2-7, the V gene TRBV6-1; the D call may be TRBD1 or TRBD2 (5 bases each). Per germline, CDR1 MNHNS and CDR2 SASEGT. V lost 8 bases and J lost 0, with 17 bases in between. The CDR3 has 15 amino acids.